This record looks at one T cell receptor (beta chain) sequence and its context. This record belongs to a study of T cells in Graves' hyperthyroidism and ophthalmopathy. Regions amplified from RNA transcripts were the TCR beta CDR3 regions. HTBI primers drove first-round RT-PCR of the TCR CDR3. TCRdb reprocessed the multiplex PCR reads with MiXCR, giving one entry per CDR3 protein. The table lists 370,000 or so distinct CDR3 sequences, approximately 25% of them singletons. Per the germline V gene, CDR1 is SGHNT and CDR2 is YENEEA. V lost 5 bases and J lost 0, with 17 bases in between. There are 17 residues in the CDR3.

Sequenced material: blood. The genes are TRBV11-3 and TRBJ1-5; TRBD1 is a possible D gene (5 bases). The source of this sequence is a man in his forties or fifties with Graves' hyperthyroidism. This CDR3 reads CASSPSSGRYSNQPQHF. CDR3 DNA: TGTGCCAGCAGCCCGTCATCAGGGAGGTATAGCAATCAGCCCCAGCATTTT.